Listed here is a single T cell receptor (beta chain). This clone's antigen is unknown. There are no base qualities to consult, and no much larger clone falls within one base. In total, roughly 670 healthy bone marrow donors made up the cohort. All cohort members were sampled while nominally healthy, although unrecorded immune exposures were likely present. The donor tested CMV seronegative, placing the donor among the 352 seronegative members of the cohort. Each donor provided a peripheral blood sample, and peripheral blood mononuclear cells were used for TCR beta sequencing. The Qiagen DNeasy Blood Extraction Kit was used to extract genomic DNA from the blood cell samples. The data were obtained in a study of cytomegalovirus exposure and HLA in healthy donors (dated by TCRdb to the late 2010s). Background for the entire study: An earlier analysis of some 550 of the donors reported 250 to 300 Gb of sequence data and 117 million unique TCR beta sequences from approximately 180 million T cells. The study profiled the T cell repertoires of hundreds of subjects by immunosequencing and related them to cytomegalovirus serostatus. Typing coverage differed by locus: A, B, C, DRB1 and DQB1 were typed in roughly 620-630 donors, DQA1 in 522, DPA1 in some 600, and DPB1 in 472. An earlier analysis of 587 of the donors used high-throughput TCR beta sequencing to judge whether each TCR beta V gene segment behaved as functional or pseudogenic. Four to six DR-DQ haplotypes were handled as single units for association and clustering, since linkage in the cohort was strong. Roughly 300 gigabases of sequencing data and tens of millions of unique TCR sequences were included in an early release covering about 700 HLA-typed donors. Class I and class II HLA loci were covered by the typing at four-digit resolution. In the later analysis, no new phenotypic data were used to find candidate immune exposures; instead, reliance was placed on TCR beta sequences and their occurrence across donors. Donor age, sex, ethnicity and CMV serostatus were compiled alongside the repertoire data. Every repertoire in the discovery cohort had been generated on one and the same sequencing platform. A later genetic analysis took genome-wide SNP genotypes for about three fifths of the roughly 700 donors and used that subset as a discovery cohort. A later analysis re-examined previously published TCR beta repertoires from over 500 donors and added high-resolution HLA genotyping to investigate patterns of TCR occurrence. To predict cytomegalovirus infection status, the study combined high-throughput TCR immunosequencing, statistical association of individual TCRs with disease status, and machine learning. Along with the roughly 610-subject first cohort, a separate validation cohort of over a hundred different subjects was used. Of the 350 to 400 genotyped donors, over 70% fell in the genetic ancestry cluster associated with self-reported Caucasian donors. The study was designed to test whether signatures of past pathogen exposure could be identified by cataloging public T cell receptors. Among roughly 400 genotyped donors of the cohort, an average of around 250,000 unique TCR beta nucleotide sequences was sequenced per donor, of which roughly 17% were non-productive. The paper's findings and limits, for the study overall: The study gave a list of about 170 TCR beta chains associated with cytomegalovirus. The cohort was sequenced for TCR beta chains only, and without alpha or paired-chain data the features that could be detected were limited. A later analysis associated about 16,000 TCR beta sequences with specific HLA alleles at a false discovery rate of 0.05. Strong co-occurrence of HLA alleles, especially DR and DQ, made assigning TCR associations to individual alleles difficult. Compared with equally common non-associated chains, HLA-associated TCR beta chains in a later analysis were more clonally expanded and had lower generation probabilities. A further reported finding was that TCR beta sequences accurately predicted the HLA-A and HLA-B alleles for most subjects in the first cohort. V-gene and J-gene trimming of TCR beta chains was associated with a missense DCLRE1C variant in a later genetic analysis, and the association was replicated in an independent cohort. In a later analysis, the rate of TCR association differed among HLA loci, with DRB1 alleles having the most associated TCRs and HLA-C alleles having the fewest. In an earlier analysis of fewer than 700 of the donors, most TCR beta V segments appeared in productive rearrangements about 90% or about 30% of the time, broadly matching IMGT annotations. Around 16 rarely observed V segments, including chromosome 9 orphons, were excluded from the earlier analysis of just under 600 of the donors because counts were too low. HLA typing was unavailable for some donors at each locus, so association tests used only the typed subset. A later analysis reported that several top co-occurrence clusters appeared linked to parvovirus B19, influenza, CMV and Epstein-Barr virus. The sequencing pipeline was judged likely to have produced a cluster of highly shared sequence variants as a technical artifact. Correlated functional status among segregating V segments might be attributable to linkage disequilibrium, but an unknown experimental factor could not be ruled out. CMV serostatus was the only immune exposure information available for the cohort. The authors suggested that the approach could potentially be extended to other disease states and immunological phenotypes. Sequencing depth was assumed to be roughly uniform across donors in the presence/absence analyses, though that assumption may not hold. Compared with the 666-donor mean, donors in an Asian-associated ancestry cluster had fewer N-insertions in productive TCRs, according to a later genetic analysis. Most CMV-associated TCR beta chains appeared to be HLA-restricted in a later analysis, and the HLA associations seemed to be driven largely by CMV exposure. Cytomegalovirus status was reported to be diagnosed by the classifier with high specificity and sensitivity in both the original and validation cohorts. Most TCR sequences were observed very rarely across donors, whereas some public TCRs were present in many individuals. In vitro tests confirmed that a few of the cytomegalovirus-associated TCR beta chains recognize cytomegalovirus antigens.

Library preparation used the immunoSEQ multiplex PCR assay. The multiplex PCR relied on a mix of 60 forward primers for TCR Vbeta segments and 13 reverse primers for TCR Jbeta segments. A multiplex PCR assay on genomic DNA amplified the CDR3 region of rearranged TCR beta genes. Amplified TCR beta libraries were sequenced as 87-base-pair reads on the Illumina HiSeq System. Per the authors' processing: A later analysis counted about 80 million unique TCR beta chains across the approximately 700 repertoires, and approximately 11 million of these chains were shared by at least two donors. Raw reads were error-corrected and collapsed into unique sequences with a nearest-neighbor algorithm that merged closely related sequences to remove PCR and sequencing errors. V, D and J gene segments were assigned by aligning CDR3 sequences to IMGT reference sequences. For a sequence to be retained, a match of at least six nucleotides was required to both a V gene segment and a J gene segment. Rearrangements were classified as productive when the CDR3 lacked stop codons and remained in frame with V and J, and all other rearrangements were classified as non-productive. Following IMGT convention, CDR3 was defined as the stretch from the second conserved V-encoded cysteine to the conserved J-encoded phenylalanine. The earlier analysis of about 620 of the donors excluded sequences that lacked an unambiguous match to a single V gene segment. An earlier analysis of fewer than 650 of the donors classified V segments as functional when productive rearrangements were above 56.7% and as segregating when the standard deviation between donors was above 5%. A statistical classification framework was built for diagnosing cytomegalovirus status from the catalog of TCR beta chain sequences. V and J gene assignment, in a later analysis, came from comparing TCR nucleotide sequences with IMGT/GENE-DB human TR gene sequences. A later analysis assigned CDR3 sequences and most-parsimonious VDJ recombination scenarios with the TCRdist pipeline. In a later analysis, every TCR beta chain was defined by the combination of its CDR3 amino acid sequence and its V-gene family, and reads without a unique V-gene family were dropped. A later analysis removed 500 to 600 highly shared, low-generation-probability nucleotide sequences to deal with suspected cross-contamination and a sequencing artifact. In a later analysis, a clonal expansion index was calculated for each public chain from normalized within-repertoire ranks of inferred template counts. In a later analysis, generation probabilities were computed with a VDJ recombination model fitted to out-of-frame rearrangements, and the resulting probabilities were checked against IGoR. In a later analysis, hypergeometric tests were used to score TCR-TCR, TCR-HLA and TCR-CMV co-occurrence, with a repertoire-size bias correction applied to TCR pairs. To estimate false discovery rates, a later analysis permuted the HLA or CMV assignments 20 times. In a later analysis, co-occurring TCRs were grouped using DBSCAN, with TCRdist sequence similarity added in when clustering inside HLA-allele-positive subsets. Co-occurrence clustering excluded repertoires with fewer than 30,000 or more than 120,000 public chains, plus five with anomalous nucleotide sharing. In TCRdb, the immuneACCESS table is reduced to in-frame sequences with V and J assigned. These tables do not hold every clone; where another copy was compared, an unresolved V gene accounts for under half, and the others remain unexplained. Clone size and V and J calls were adopted from that table, with D and trimming inferred from the DNA. The sample table lists 120,000 to 150,000 clones, approximately 73% of them with a count of one. Roughly 1.7% of the sample belongs to the ten largest clones.

The material sequenced was PBMCs. This TCR was sampled from a woman aged 18-30 years in good health and CMV-seronegative.

The CDR3 loop reads CASSSQITEAFF. The DNA reads TGTGCCAGCAGCTCCCAGATAACTGAAGCTTTCTTT. The chain couples TRBV11-3 to TRBJ1-1; the D gene is not confidently resolved. CDR1 is given as SGHNT and CDR2 as YENEEA, both from the germline V gene. V and J lose 4 bases and 5 bases, and a span of 8 bases separates them. From its cysteine to its phenylalanine, the CDR3 spans 12 amino acids. Only the CDR3 portion is preserved as DNA: 36 bases, with reading frame beginning at the first base.